One and the same sample provided the 29 T cell receptor beta chains below, sequenced in a study of shared clonotypes between healthy human individuals (dated by TCRdb to 2020 to 2021). Library prep was done by the immunoSEQ multiplex PCR assay. Here the immuneACCESS table is served through TCRdb, limited to in-frame sequences with V and J called. Missing clones are a known gap in these copies; in checked studies unresolved V genes cover under half, and the rest lacks a known reason. Counted in this sample were 2,500,000 or so clones; 93% of them appeared once. 0.36% of the sample is in the top ten clones. The sample comprised naive CD4+ T cells from PBMCs. The intended sense of this specimen's cell subset or site label: CD45RA+ positively selected. These receptors all come from a man aged 18-30 years in good health. Some clones in this sample may be carry-over from other donors' samples.

Points on this clone: The junction departs from germline at one end; a sequencing error may be responsible. The chain recombines TRBV11-2 with TRBJ2-3; D is uncertain. The CDR3 runs 16 residues. CDR1 SGHAT and CDR2 FQNNGV come from the germline V gene. In nucleotides, the CDR3 is TGTGCCAGCAGCACCGGGCTGAAGCTTGGCACGGATACGCAGTATTTT. Protein sequence: CASSTGLKLGTDTQYF.

This sequence joins TRBV14 and TRBJ1-2, with no clear D. Germline V gene lookup returns CDR1 SGHDN and CDR2 FVKESK. With 0 bases removed from V and 4 bases from J, the gap between germline ends came to 9 bases. The CDR3 is 14 residues long. CDR3 sequence (DNA): TGTGCCAGCAGCCAAGATTCCAGGATCTATGGCTACACCTTC. Its protein product is CASSQDSRIYGYTF.

The chain recombines TRBV11-2 with TRBJ1-3, with TRBD1 matching over 8 bases. CDR3 size: 13 residues. CDR1 and CDR2 from the germline V gene are SGHAT and FQNNGV. J was trimmed by 0 bases and V by 8 bases; bases with no gene match: 0. CDR3 nucleotide sequence: TGTGCCAGCGACAGGGGCTCTGGAAACACCATATATTTT. Its protein is CASDRGSGNTIYF.

This chain uses TRBV9 with TRBJ1-3; 9 positions match TRBD1. Trimming at V came to 0 bases and at J to 4 bases, leaving 8 bases not matched to a gene. The CDR3 spans 17 residues. Germline CDR1 reads SGDLS; CDR2 reads YYNGEE. This CDR3 is CASSVGLGQGSGNTIYF. The CDR3 DNA reads as TGTGCCAGCAGCGTAGGTCTGGGACAGGGCTCGGGAAACACCATATATTTT.

This chain uses TRBV28 with TRBJ2-3, with D perhaps matching TRBD2 (6 bases). Per the germline V gene, CDR1 is MDHEN and CDR2 is SYDVKM. The V gene lost 0 bases and the J gene lost 5 bases, with 18 bases spanning the gap. This CDR3 is built from 17 residues. The CDR3 DNA is TGTGCCAGCAGTTTATGGACGAGCGGGCGCGAACTAGATACGCAGTATTTT. This gives the protein CASSLWTSGRELDTQYF.

V is TRBV28 and J is TRBJ2-7; TRBD2 agrees at 9 bases. The trim removed 6 bases at V and 4 bases at J, leaving 10 bases unmatched. The CDR3 is made up of 15 amino acids. Per germline, CDR1 MDHEN and CDR2 SYDVKM. The DNA for the CDR3 is TGTGCCAGCAGCCTAATAACGGGACTAGCTTACGAGCAGTACTTC. The encoded protein is CASSLITGLAYEQYF.

The V call is TRBV7-9, the J call TRBJ2-7, with D maybe TRBD1 (5 bases). Trimming left V 8 bases short and J 5 bases short, with 10 bases between. The length of the CDR3 is 11 residues. CDR1 and CDR2 (germline): SEHNR, FQNEAQ (reference sequence). The CDR3 nucleotides are TGTGCCAGCGCCTCAGGGAACGAGCAGTACTTC. Amino acids: CASASGNEQYF. Full variable domain (missing parts from reference TRBV7-9 and TRBJ2-7): DTGVSQNPRHKITKRGQNVTFRCDPISEHNRLYWYRQTLGQGPEFLTYFQNEAQLEKSRLLSDRFSAERPKGSFSTLEIQRTEQGDSAMYLCASASGNEQYFGPGTRLTVT.

The chain recombines TRBV15 with TRBJ1-3, with D possibly being TRBD1 (5 bases). Per germline, CDR1 LNHNV and CDR2 YYDKDF (reference sequence). V was trimmed by 4 bases and J by 0 bases, leaving 28 bases between them. The CDR3 consists of 21 residues. CDR3 in amino acids: CATSKRARGVGTLTSGNTIYF. The CDR3 nucleotides are TGTGCCACCAGCAAAAGGGCTCGCGGGGTAGGGACCCTAACCTCTGGAAACACCATATATTTT.

V and J are TRBV4-1 and TRBJ1-3, with 9 positions matching TRBD1. The CDR3 totals 18 residues. CDR1 and CDR2 (germline): MGHRA, YSYEKL. Trimming took 4 bases from V and 0 from J; bases not matched to a gene: 10. CDR3 nucleotides: TGCGCCAGCAGCCCCGGGGGGGGACAGGGTCGCTCTGGAAACACCATATATTTT. It is translated as CASSPGGGQGRSGNTIYF.

The chain joins TRBV2 to TRBJ2-2; D is unresolved. The CDR3 consists of 13 residues. Trimming took 4 bases from V and 3 from J, leaving 6 bases between them. The germline V gene encodes CDR1 SNHLY and CDR2 FYNNEI. The chain's CDR3 is CASSADHTGELFF. CDR3 DNA: TGTGCCAGCAGTGCGGACCACACCGGGGAGCTGTTTTTT.

The J gene is TRBJ2-7, the V gene TRBV4-2; a weak D match, TRBD1 (5 bases). The CDR3 length is 16 residues. V shed 4 bases and J shed 0 bases, with 16 bases lying between them. The germline V gene encodes CDR1 LGHNA and CDR2 YNFKEQ. The CDR3 nucleotides are TGTGCCAGCAGCCTCCTCCAGGGCAGCAGCTCCTACGAGCAGTACTTC. Translation: CASSLLQGSSSYEQYF.

The chain combines TRBV15 with TRBJ2-3; no reliable D call. The length of the CDR3 is 17 residues. Trimming took 0 bases from V and 4 from J, leaving 17 bases between them. Germline V CDR1 and CDR2: LNHNV, YYDKDF (reference sequence). The CDR3 DNA reads as TGTGCCACCAGCAGAGAGCTATTCGGCAGGTCGGCAGATACGCAGTATTTT. This encodes CATSRELFGRSADTQYF.

CDR3 in DNA: TGTGCCAGTAGCCTAACAGGAGGGTTCGACGGCTACACCTTC. It specifies CASSLTGGFDGYTF. This chain links TRBV19 with TRBJ1-2; D might be TRBD1 (5 bases). CDR3 length equals 14 residues. Trimming took 6 bases from V and 8 from J, leaving 19 bases between them. The germline V gene has CDR1 LNHDA and CDR2 SQIVND (reference sequence).

Remarks on this clone: Other DNA sequences in this specimen translate into the identical CDR3. This chain links TRBV6-6 with TRBJ1-1; TRBD1 is a possible D gene (5 bases). This CDR3 is 14 amino acids long. The ends were cut back, 0 bases at V and 5 bases at J, with 10 bases in the middle. Germline loops: CDR1 MNHNY, CDR2 SVGAGI (reference sequence). The CDR3 here is CASSYSGAGTEAFF. CDR3 nucleotides: TGTGCCAGCAGTTACTCAGGGGCTGGAACTGAAGCTTTCTTT.

The chain is built from TRBV6-5 and TRBJ2-3, with D perhaps TRBD2 (5 bases). The CDR3 covers 14 residues. Germline lookup yields CDR1 MNHEY and CDR2 SVGAGI. Trimming shortened V by 3 bases and J by 6 bases, and 13 bases separated the two germline ends. This CDR3 reads CASSYGLAVDTQYF. DNA of the CDR3: TGTGCCAGCAGTTATGGTCTAGCTGTGGATACGCAGTATTTT.

The V and J genes are TRBV7-9 and TRBJ1-2, with TRBD1 as a possible D gene (5 bases). CDR1 and CDR2 (germline): SEHNR, FQNEAQ (reference sequence). The CDR3 runs 15 residues. Trimming stripped 6 bases from V and 13 bases from J, with 27 bases between. CDR3 coding DNA: TGTGCCAGCAGACCCCGGGGCGGGGCAGTCCCCTTTGGCACCTTC. Amino acids: CASRPRGGAVPFGTF.

The gene calls are TRBV5-4 and TRBJ1-6, with 7 bases fitting TRBD1. The CDR3 is 17 residues long. The germline CDR1 and CDR2 sequences are SGHNT and YYREEE (reference sequence). V trimming: 2 bases; J trimming: 7 bases; junction bases outside the gene matches: 12. The CDR3 loop is CASSFSLQGQGNSPLHF. For the CDR3, the DNA is TGTGCCAGCAGCTTCTCCTTACAGGGGCAAGGGAATTCACCCCTCCACTTT. Supplemented by reference TRBV5-4 and TRBJ1-6, the full variable domain reads ETGVTQSPTHLIKTRGQQVTLRCSSQSGHNTVSWYQQALGQGPQFIFQYYREEENGRGNFPPRFSGLQFPNYSSELNVNALELDDSALYLCASSFSLQGQGNSPLHFGNGTRLTVT.

This clone was found a few times. Other DNA sequences in this sample translate to the same CDR3. The chain uses TRBV10-3 and TRBJ2-7, with D unresolved. The CDR3 spans 12 residues. Trimming removed 4 bases at V and 3 bases at J, with 7 bases between. Germline CDR1 is ENHRY and CDR2 is SYGVKD. The CDR3 DNA sequence: TGTGCCATCAGTGTAAACAGCTACGAGCAGTACTTC. Translation gives CAISVNSYEQYF.

The chain couples TRBV9 to TRBJ2-1, with 7 nucleotides matching TRBD2. Looked up from germline, CDR1 is SGDLS and CDR2 is YYNGEE. J lost 3 bases, V lost 0 bases, and 6 bases had no gene match. The length of the CDR3 is 16 residues. DNA for the CDR3: TGTGCCAGCAGCGTAGCAGGATGGGAGGGCTACAATGAGCAGTTCTTC. This gives the protein CASSVAGWEGYNEQFF.

The gene calls are TRBV18 and TRBJ2-4; a weak D match, TRBD1 (6 bases). This CDR3 is 18 amino acids long. Germline CDR1 KGHSH, CDR2 LQKENI. V was shortened by 6 bases and J by 5 bases, with 26 bases between the two germline ends. This chain's CDR3 is CASSPWVTGPRSENIQYF. DNA for the CDR3: TGTGCCAGCTCCCCCTGGGTGACAGGCCCACGTTCCGAAAACATTCAGTACTTC.

CDR3 in DNA: TGCGCCAGCAGCTTGGACCCAGGGATCTCCTACGAGCAGTACTTC. Translation gives CASSLDPGISYEQYF. The gene calls are TRBV5-1 and TRBJ2-7, with D tentatively TRBD1 (5 bases). The V end lost 0 bases, the J end lost 0 bases, and 10 bases lay between the germline ends. The CDR3 is made up of 15 amino acids. Per the germline V gene, CDR1 is SGHRS and CDR2 is YFSETQ.

The chain couples TRBV4-2 to TRBJ2-7, with TRBD2 matching 11 bases. The CDR3 extends over 14 amino acids. The germline V gene has CDR1 LGHNA and CDR2 YNFKEQ. V dropped 0 bases and J dropped 9; count of bases not matched to a gene: 4. This chain's CDR3 is CASSQELAGDGQYF. The DNA for the CDR3 is TGTGCCAGCAGCCAAGAACTAGCGGGAGACGGGCAGTACTTC.

This chain links TRBV5-4 with TRBJ1-2, with 10 nucleotides matching TRBD1. The CDR3 totals 14 residues. Germline CDR1 SGHNT, CDR2 YYREEE (reference sequence). The ends lost 4 bases at V and 3 bases at J; junction bases unmatched: 3. CDR3 protein: CASSGQGDYYGYTF. The CDR3 nucleotides are TGTGCCAGCAGCGGACAGGGGGATTACTATGGCTACACCTTC.

J is TRBJ2-7 and V is TRBV9; 9 positions match TRBD2. V shed 3 bases and J 5 bases; nucleotides not matched to a gene: 12. This CDR3 is built from 16 residues. Germline CDR1 is SGDLS and CDR2 is YYNGEE. The CDR3 DNA reads as TGTGCCAGCAGCGCGGGGCTAGCGGGATTGTCGGACGAGCAGTACTTC. Protein: CASSAGLAGLSDEQYF.

V gene TRBV2 combines with J gene TRBJ1-1; D call uncertain. The ends were cut back, 7 bases at V and 4 bases at J, with 13 bases in the middle. Germline V gene sequence: CDR1 SNHLY, CDR2 FYNNEI. The CDR3 length is 13 residues. CDR3 sequence reads: CASTRAPITEAFF. The CDR3 region has the DNA TGTGCCAGCACCCGGGCCCCTATCACTGAAGCTTTCTTT.

The chain is built from TRBV19 and TRBJ2-3; possible D gene TRBD2, 6 bases. Trimming removed 11 bases at V and 1 base at J, with 19 bases between. The CDR3 sequence is 15 residues long. Germline loops: CDR1 LNHDA, CDR2 SQIVND (reference sequence). CDR3 amino acids: CAVGAGRTRTDTQYF. CDR3 DNA sequence: TGTGCCGTTGGGGCGGGACGTACTCGCACAGATACGCAGTATTTT.

In the case of this clone: The same CDR3 is also encoded by other DNA sequences in this sample. J is TRBJ2-2 and V is TRBV7-2; D call uncertain. V was pared by 1 base and J by 5 bases, with 11 bases between. This CDR3 contains 15 residues. Germline CDR1 SGHTA, CDR2 FQGNSA. As DNA, the CDR3 is TGTGCCAGCAGCTTAGTGGGGTTAGCTACCGGGGAGCTGTTTTTT. Its translation is CASSLVGLATGELFF.

The V gene is TRBV2, the J gene TRBJ1-1, with TRBD1 matching over 10 bases. CDR3 length: 13 residues. Germline loops: CDR1 SNHLY, CDR2 FYNNEI. Losses at the gene ends were 8 bases for V and 8 bases for J; bases not matched to a gene: 8. The CDR3 DNA is TGTGCCAGCCTGTGGACAGGGGGTACGGAAGCTTTCTTT. Translated: CASLWTGGTEAFF. The full variable domain, with the rest looked up from reference TRBV2 and TRBJ1-1, is EPEVTQTPSHQVTQMGQEVILRCVPISNHLYFYWYRQILGQKVEFLVSFYNNEISEKSEIFDDQFSVERPDGSNFTLKIRSTKLEDSAMYFCASLWTGGTEAFFGQGTRLTVV.

This chain links TRBV7-2 with TRBJ2-3; TRBD2 agrees at 8 bases. The CDR3 totals 14 residues. Germline V CDR1 and CDR2: SGHTA, FQGNSA. Trimming took 4 bases from V and 6 from J; bases not matched to a gene: 6. CDR3: CASSWLAGSDTQYF. The DNA for the CDR3 is TGTGCCAGCAGCTGGTTAGCGGGGTCGGATACGCAGTATTTT.